This T cell receptor (beta chain) was documented in a study of blood T cells in healthy people across ages. General observations from the study: Diversity was higher, and naive CD4+ cells more numerous, in long-lived donors than in aged donors. Correlation between TCR beta diversity and naive T cell percentage was strong.

Every sample had a minimum of 6 million PBMCs isolated. A sample-barcoded 5' primer and a J-beta primer mix were used in a second PCR of roughly 7 to 11 cycles. Individual samples furnished no less than 3 million CDR3-containing paired-end reads apiece. TCRdb redid the calling of the 5' RACE reads with MiXCR, one entry per CDR3 protein. The table has 900,000 to 950,000 distinct CDR3 sequences, about 28% seen once. Trimming left V 1 base short and J 4 bases short, with 20 bases between. Germline V CDR1 and CDR2: DFQATT, SNEGSKA (reference sequence). The CDR3 is 16 residues long. Note on this clonotype: Its antigen is not known.

The sample was also linked to a second study, of T cells of mothers and their children.

This chain connects TRBV20-1 to TRBJ2-7, with D perhaps being TRBD1 or TRBD2 (5 bases each). The origin of this receptor is a woman between 40 and 50 years old in good health. Material for sequencing was blood. CDR3 DNA: TGCAGTGCTAGAGGGACGGCAGGGAGTGGTTTGTACGAGCAGTACTTC. Its protein is CSARGTAGSGLYEQYF.